This entry concerns a single T cell receptor beta chain. The specificity of this receptor is unknown. There are no base qualities to consult, and no much larger clone falls within one base. The CDR1 and CDR2 encoded by the germline V gene are MNHEY and SVGAGI. Including cysteine and phenylalanine, the CDR3 has 14 amino acids. Only the CDR3 region is kept as DNA, spanning 42 bases read in frame from base 1. Compared with germline, V lacks 1 base and J lacks 5 bases; bases without a gene match: 2. Receptor libraries were prepared by the immunoSEQ multiplex PCR assay. Imported from immuneACCESS, the table was reduced by TCRdb to in-frame sequences with V and J called. These copies leave out some clones; in studies compared against another copy, an unresolved V gene accounts for under half, and the cause of the remainder is not known. This sample holds tens of thousands of clones; just under 95% were observed only once. Clones ranked in the top ten supply 2% of the sample.

This sample was included in a study of T cell changes during pregnancy in multiple sclerosis (dated by TCRdb to about 2019). Turning to the overall study: In women with multiple sclerosis, the researchers looked at how the T cell repertoire shifted as pregnancy progressed.

The sequence links TRBV6-5 to TRBJ2-1, with 7 bases aligning to TRBD1. The source is a female donor with multiple sclerosis, enrolled in a pregnancy study. The material sequenced was peripheral blood, taken in the second trimester of pregnancy. The DNA is as follows: TGTGCCAGCAGTTACTACGGGACAGACAATGAGCAGTTCTTC. Its amino acids are CASSYYGTDNEQFF.